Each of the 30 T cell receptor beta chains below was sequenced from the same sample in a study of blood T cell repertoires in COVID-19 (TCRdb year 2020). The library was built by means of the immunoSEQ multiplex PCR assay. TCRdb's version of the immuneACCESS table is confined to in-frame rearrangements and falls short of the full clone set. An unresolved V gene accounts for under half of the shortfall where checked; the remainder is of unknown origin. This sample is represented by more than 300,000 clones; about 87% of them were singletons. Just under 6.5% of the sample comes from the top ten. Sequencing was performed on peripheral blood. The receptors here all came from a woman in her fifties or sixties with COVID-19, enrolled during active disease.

CDR3 bases: TGTGCCAGCAGCGGAGTCGGGAGCGGGAGTGGCAACACAGATACGCAGTATTTT. This codes for CASSGVGSGSGNTDTQYF. This rearrangement joins TRBV11-3 to TRBJ2-3; 8 bases align to TRBD2. The CDR3 extends over 18 amino acids. V lost 5 bases to trimming and J lost 2 bases; unmatched junction nucleotides: 15. The germline CDR1 and CDR2 sequences are SGHNT and YENEEA. Filled out from reference TRBV11-3 and TRBJ2-3, the complete variable domain reads EAGVVQSPRYKIIEKKQPVAFWCNPISGHNTLYWYLQNLGQGPELLIRYENEEAVDDSQLPKDRFSAERLKGVDSTLKIQPAELGDSAVYLCASSGVGSGSGNTDTQYFGPGTRLTVL.

The CDR3 DNA follows: TGTGCCAGCAGTGAAGCACTCGGGGATCAGCCCCAGCATTTT. This encodes CASSEALGDQPQHF. The rearrangement joins TRBV6-1 to TRBJ1-5; D is unclear. The germline V gene has CDR1 MNHNS and CDR2 SASEGT. The CDR3 covers 14 residues. V shed 0 bases and J shed 5 bases, with 8 bases lying between them.

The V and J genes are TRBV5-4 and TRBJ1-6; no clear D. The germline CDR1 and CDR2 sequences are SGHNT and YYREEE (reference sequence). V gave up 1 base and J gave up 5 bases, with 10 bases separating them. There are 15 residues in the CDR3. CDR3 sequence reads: CASSLRTGNNSPLHF. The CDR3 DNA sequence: TGTGCCAGCAGCTTGCGGACGGGAAATAATTCACCCCTCCACTTT. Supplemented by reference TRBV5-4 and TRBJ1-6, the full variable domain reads ETGVTQSPTHLIKTRGQQVTLRCSSQSGHNTVSWYQQALGQGPQFIFQYYREEENGRGNFPPRFSGLQFPNYSSELNVNALELDDSALYLCASSLRTGNNSPLHFGNGTRLTVT.

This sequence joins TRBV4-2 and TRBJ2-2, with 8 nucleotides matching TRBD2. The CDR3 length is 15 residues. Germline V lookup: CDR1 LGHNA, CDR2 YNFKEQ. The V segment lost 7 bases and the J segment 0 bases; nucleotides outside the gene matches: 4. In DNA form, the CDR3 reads TGTGCCAGCACCCTACTAGCGGCGAACACCGGGGAGCTGTTTTTT. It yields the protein CASTLLAANTGELFF.

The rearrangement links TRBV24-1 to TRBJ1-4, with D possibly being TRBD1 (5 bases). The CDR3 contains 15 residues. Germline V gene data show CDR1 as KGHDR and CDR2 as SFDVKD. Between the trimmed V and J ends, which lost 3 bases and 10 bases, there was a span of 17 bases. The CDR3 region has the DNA TGTGCCACCAGTGATCAGGCTCAAGGTCAGGGAAAACTGTTTTTT. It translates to CATSDQAQGQGKLFF.

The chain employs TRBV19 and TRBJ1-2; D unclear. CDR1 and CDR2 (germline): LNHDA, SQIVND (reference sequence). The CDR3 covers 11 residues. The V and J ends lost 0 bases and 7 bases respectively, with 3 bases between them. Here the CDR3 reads CASSIERGYTF. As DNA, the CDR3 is TGTGCCAGTAGTATAGAGCGTGGCTACACCTTC.

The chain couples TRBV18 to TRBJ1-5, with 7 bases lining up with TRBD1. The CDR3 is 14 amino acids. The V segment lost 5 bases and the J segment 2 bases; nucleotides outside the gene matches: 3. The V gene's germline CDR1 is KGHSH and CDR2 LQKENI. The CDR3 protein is CASSGTAGNQPQHF. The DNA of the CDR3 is TGTGCCAGCTCAGGGACAGCCGGCAATCAGCCCCAGCATTTT.

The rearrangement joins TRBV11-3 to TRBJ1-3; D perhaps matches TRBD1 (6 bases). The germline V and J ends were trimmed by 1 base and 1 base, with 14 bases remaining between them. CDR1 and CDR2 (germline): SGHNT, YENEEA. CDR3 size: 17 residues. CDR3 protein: CASSLGLTTGSGNTIYF. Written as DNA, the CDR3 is TGTGCCAGCAGCTTAGGATTGACCACAGGGTCTGGAAACACCATATATTTT.

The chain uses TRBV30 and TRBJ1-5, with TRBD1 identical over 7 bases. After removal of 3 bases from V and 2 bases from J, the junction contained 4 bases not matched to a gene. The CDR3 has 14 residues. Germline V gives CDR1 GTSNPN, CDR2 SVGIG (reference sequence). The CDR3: CAWRDDRGNQPQHF. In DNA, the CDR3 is TGTGCCTGGAGGGACGACAGGGGCAATCAGCCCCAGCATTTT. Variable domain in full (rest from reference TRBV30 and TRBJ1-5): SQTIHQWPATLVQPVGSPLSLECTVEGTSNPNLYWYRQAAGRGLQLLFYSVGIGQISSEVPQNLSASRPQDRQFILSSKKLLLSDSGFYLCAWRDDRGNQPQHFGDGTRLSIL.

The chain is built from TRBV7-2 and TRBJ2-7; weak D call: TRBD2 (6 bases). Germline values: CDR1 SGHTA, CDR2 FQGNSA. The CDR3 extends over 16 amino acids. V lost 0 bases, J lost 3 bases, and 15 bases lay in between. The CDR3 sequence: CASSLASTSLNYEQYF. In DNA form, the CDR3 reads TGTGCCAGCAGCTTAGCTTCGACTAGTTTGAACTACGAGCAGTACTTC.

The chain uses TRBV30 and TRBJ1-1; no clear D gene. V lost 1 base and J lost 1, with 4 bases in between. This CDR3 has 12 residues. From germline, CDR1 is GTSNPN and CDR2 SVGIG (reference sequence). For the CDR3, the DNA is TGTGCCTGGAGTGCCCAGAACACTGAAGCTTTCTTT. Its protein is CAWSAQNTEAFF.

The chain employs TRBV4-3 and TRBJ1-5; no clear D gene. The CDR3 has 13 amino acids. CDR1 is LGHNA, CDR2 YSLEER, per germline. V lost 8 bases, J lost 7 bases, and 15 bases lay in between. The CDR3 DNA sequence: TGCGCCAGCGCGGTTTACGTGGAGCAGCCCCAGCATTTT. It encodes CASAVYVEQPQHF.

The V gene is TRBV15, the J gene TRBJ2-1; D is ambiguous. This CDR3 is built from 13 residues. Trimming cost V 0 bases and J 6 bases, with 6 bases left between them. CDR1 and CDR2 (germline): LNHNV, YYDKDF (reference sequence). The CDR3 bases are TGTGCCACCAGCAGAGATTATAGCAATGAGCAGTTCTTC. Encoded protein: CATSRDYSNEQFF.

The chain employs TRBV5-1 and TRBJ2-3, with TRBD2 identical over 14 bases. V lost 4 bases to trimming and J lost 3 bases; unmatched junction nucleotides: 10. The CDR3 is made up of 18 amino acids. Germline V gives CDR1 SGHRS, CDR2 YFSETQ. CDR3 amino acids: CASSPGTSGRGWTDTQYF. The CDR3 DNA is TGCGCCAGCAGCCCTGGGACTAGCGGGAGAGGCTGGACAGATACGCAGTATTTT.

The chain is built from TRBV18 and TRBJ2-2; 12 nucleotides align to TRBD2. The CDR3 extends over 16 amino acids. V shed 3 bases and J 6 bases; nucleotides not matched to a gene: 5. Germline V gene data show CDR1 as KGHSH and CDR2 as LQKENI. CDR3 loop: CASSPGTSGRPGELFF. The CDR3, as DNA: TGTGCCAGCTCACCTGGGACTAGCGGGCGCCCCGGGGAGCTGTTTTTT.

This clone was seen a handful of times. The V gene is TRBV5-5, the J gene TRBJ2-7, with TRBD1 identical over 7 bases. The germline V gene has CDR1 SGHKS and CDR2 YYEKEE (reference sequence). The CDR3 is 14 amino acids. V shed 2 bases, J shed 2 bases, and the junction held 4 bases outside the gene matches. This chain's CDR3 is CASSFGTAPYEQYF. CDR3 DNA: TGTGCCAGCAGCTTCGGGACAGCCCCCTACGAGCAGTACTTC.

As DNA, the CDR3 is TGTGCCAGCAGCTTTGGACAGGGATCCCGGTATGGCTACACCTTC. It is translated as CASSFGQGSRYGYTF. This chain connects TRBV5-6 to TRBJ1-2; 8 nucleotides align to TRBD1. With V trimmed by 2 bases and J by 5 bases, 8 bases remained unmatched. CDR3 length equals 15 residues. Germline V lookup: CDR1 SGHDT, CDR2 YYEEEE.

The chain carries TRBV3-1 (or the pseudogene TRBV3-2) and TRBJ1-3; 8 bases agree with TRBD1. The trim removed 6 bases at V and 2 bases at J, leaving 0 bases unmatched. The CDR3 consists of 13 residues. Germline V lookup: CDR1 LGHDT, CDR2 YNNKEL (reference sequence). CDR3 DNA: TGTGCCAGCAGGGGACAGGCTGGAAACACCATATATTTT. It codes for CASRGQAGNTIYF.

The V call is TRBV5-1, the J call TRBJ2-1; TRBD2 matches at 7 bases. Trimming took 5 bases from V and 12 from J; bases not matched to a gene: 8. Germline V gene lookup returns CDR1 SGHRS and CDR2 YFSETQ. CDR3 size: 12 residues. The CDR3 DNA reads TGCGCCAGCAGTTCTAGCGGAGGAGGGCAGTTCTTC. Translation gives CASSSSGGGQFF.

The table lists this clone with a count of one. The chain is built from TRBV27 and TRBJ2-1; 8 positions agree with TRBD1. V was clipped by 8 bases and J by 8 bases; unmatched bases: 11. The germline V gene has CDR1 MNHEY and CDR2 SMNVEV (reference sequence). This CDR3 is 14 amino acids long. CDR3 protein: CASQTRQGLHEQFF. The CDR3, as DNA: TGTGCCAGCCAAACCCGACAGGGGTTGCATGAGCAGTTCTTC.

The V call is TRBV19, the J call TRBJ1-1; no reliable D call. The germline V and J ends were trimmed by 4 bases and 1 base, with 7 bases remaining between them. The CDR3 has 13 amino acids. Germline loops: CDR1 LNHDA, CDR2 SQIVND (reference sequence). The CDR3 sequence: CASSSTGNTEAFF. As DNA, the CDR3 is TGTGCCAGTAGTAGTACGGGGAACACTGAAGCTTTCTTT.

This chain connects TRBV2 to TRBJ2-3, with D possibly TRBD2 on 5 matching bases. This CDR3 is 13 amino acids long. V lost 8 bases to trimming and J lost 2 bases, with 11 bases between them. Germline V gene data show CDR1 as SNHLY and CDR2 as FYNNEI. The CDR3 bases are TGTGCCAGCCGGAGGACCGTCACAGATACGCAGTATTTT. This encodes CASRRTVTDTQYF.

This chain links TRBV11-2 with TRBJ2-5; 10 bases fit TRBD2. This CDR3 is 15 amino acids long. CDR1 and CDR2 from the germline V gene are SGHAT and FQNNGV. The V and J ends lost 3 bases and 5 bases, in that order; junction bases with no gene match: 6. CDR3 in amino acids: CASSFSTSGKETQYF. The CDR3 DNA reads TGTGCCAGCAGCTTTAGCACTAGCGGGAAGGAGACCCAGTACTTC.

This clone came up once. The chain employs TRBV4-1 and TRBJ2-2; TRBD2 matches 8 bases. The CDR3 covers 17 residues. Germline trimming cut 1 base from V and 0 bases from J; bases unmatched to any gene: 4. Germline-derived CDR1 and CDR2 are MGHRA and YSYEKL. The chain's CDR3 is CASSQVLAGPNTGELFF. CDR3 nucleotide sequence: TGCGCCAGCAGCCAAGTCCTAGCGGGTCCGAACACCGGGGAGCTGTTTTTT.

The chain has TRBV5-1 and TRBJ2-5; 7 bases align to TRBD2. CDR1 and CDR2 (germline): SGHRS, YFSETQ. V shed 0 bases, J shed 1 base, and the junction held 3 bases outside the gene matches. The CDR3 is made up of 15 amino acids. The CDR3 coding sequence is TGCGCCAGCAGCTTGGGACTAGCCAGCCAAGAGACCCAGTACTTC. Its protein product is CASSLGLASQETQYF.

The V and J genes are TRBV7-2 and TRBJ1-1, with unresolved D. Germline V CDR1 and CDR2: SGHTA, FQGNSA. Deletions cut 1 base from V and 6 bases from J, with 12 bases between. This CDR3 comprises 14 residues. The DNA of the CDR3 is TGTGCCAGCAGCTTAGAAGTGGAGTCCCCTGAAGCTTTCTTT. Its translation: CASSLEVESPEAFF.

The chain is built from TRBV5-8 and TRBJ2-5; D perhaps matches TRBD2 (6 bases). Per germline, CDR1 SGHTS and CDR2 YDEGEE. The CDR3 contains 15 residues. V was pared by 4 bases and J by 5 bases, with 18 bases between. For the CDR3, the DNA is TGTGCCAGCAGCCCCTGGGACGGGGGTAAGGAGACCCAGTACTTC. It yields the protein CASSPWDGGKETQYF.

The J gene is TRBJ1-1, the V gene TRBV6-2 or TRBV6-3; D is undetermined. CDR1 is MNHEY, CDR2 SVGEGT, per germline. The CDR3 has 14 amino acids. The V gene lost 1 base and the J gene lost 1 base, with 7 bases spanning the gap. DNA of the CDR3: TGTGCCAGCAGTTACTGGGCGGGGAACACTGAAGCTTTCTTT. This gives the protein CASSYWAGNTEAFF.

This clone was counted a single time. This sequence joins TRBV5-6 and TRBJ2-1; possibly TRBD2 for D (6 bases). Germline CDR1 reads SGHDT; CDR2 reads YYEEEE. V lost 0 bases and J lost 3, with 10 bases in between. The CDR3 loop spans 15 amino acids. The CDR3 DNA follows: TGTGCCAGCAGCTTGGGACTAGGCCGCTACAATGAGCAGTTCTTC. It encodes CASSLGLGRYNEQFF. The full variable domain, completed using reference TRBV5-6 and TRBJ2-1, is DAGVTQSPTHLIKTRGQQVTLRCSPKSGHDTVSWYQQALGQGPQFIFQYYEEEERQRGNFPDRFSGHQFPNYSSELNVNALLLGDSALYLCASSLGLGRYNEQFFGPGTRLTVL.

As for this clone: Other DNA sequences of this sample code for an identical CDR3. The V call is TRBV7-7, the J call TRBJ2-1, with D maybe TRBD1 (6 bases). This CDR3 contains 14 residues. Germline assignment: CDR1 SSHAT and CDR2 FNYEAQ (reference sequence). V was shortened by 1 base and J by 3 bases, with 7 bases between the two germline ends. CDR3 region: CASSLGQDYNEQFF. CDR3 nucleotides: TGTGCCAGCAGCTTAGGACAGGACTACAATGAGCAGTTCTTC. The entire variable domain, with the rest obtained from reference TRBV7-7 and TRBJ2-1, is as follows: GAGVSQSPRYKVTKRGQDVTLRCDPISSHATLYWYQQALGQGPEFLTYFNYEAQPDKSGLPSDRFSAERPEGSISTLTIQRTEQRDSAMYRCASSLGQDYNEQFFGPGTRLTVL.